A selection of T cell receptor beta chains follows, all from one sample in a study of siplizumab effects on memory and regulatory T cells. The table came from immunoSEQ multiplex PCR; TCRdb's copy has only in-frame clones and leaves some out. The profile shows about 82,000 clones, around 90% of them singletons. Sequencing was performed on Tregs sorted from blood. The receptors originated from a human donor in good health. Each CDR3 is given with its conserved first and last residue. The D gene is left open where the match is weak. Size is omitted from some rows. Given values are once, few, many or a class for expanded clones.

V gene,clone size,J gene,D gene,CDR3 length,CDR3 DNA,CDR3 protein
TRBV7-9,-,TRBJ1-2,TRBD1,16,TGTGCCAGCAGCCCGGGACAGGGTTGGAGCAACTATGGCTACACCTTC,CASSPGQGWSNYGYTF
TRBV10-2,-,TRBJ2-7,-,15,TGCGCCAGCAGCCCTAGGGGGGGGATCTCCTACGAGCAGTACTTC,CASSPRGGISYEQYF
TRBV7-3,-,TRBJ2-2,TRBD2,15,TGTGCCAGCAGCTTAGCGGGGGGGTCCCCCGGGGAGCTGTTTTTT,CASSLAGGSPGELFF
TRBV5-1,-,TRBJ1-2,TRBD1,15,TGCGCCAGCAGCCCCGGGACAGGGGGGTTCTATGGCTACACCTTC,CASSPGTGGFYGYTF
TRBV2,-,TRBJ2-4,TRBD2,14,TGTGCCAGCAGTTCGGGGGGGCCGGCTAACATTCAGTACTTC,CASSSGGPANIQYF
TRBV6-6,-,TRBJ2-7,-,13,TGTGCCAGCAGCCTAACAGGGAACCACGAGCAGTACTTC,CASSLTGNHEQYF
TRBV7-2,-,TRBJ2-7,TRBD2,16,TGTGCCAGCAGCTTAACTGAGGGACTAGTATCCTACGAGCAGTACTTC,CASSLTEGLVSYEQYF
TRBV5-5,-,TRBJ2-7,-,11,TGTGCCAGCAGCTCTCGTCCTCCGCAGTACTTC,CASSSRPPQYF
TRBV5-6,-,TRBJ1-1,-,15,TGTGCCAGCAGCTTGGTTAGGGATAGTGGTAGTGAAGCTTTCTTT,CASSLVRDSGSEAFF
TRBV5-5,once,TRBJ2-7,TRBD1,13,TGTGCCAGCAGCGTGCAGGGGGCCTACGAGCAGTACTTC,CASSVQGAYEQYF
TRBV6-5,few,TRBJ1-3,-,13,TGTGCCAGCAGTTCCAGGGGCGGAAACACCATATATTTT,CASSSRGGNTIYF
TRBV5-1,-,TRBJ2-3,-,14,TGCGCCAGCAGCTTTTCGGGGGTAACAGATACGCAGTATTTT,CASSFSGVTDTQYF
TRBV28,-,TRBJ2-3,-,16,TGTGCCAGCAGTCAAGTGCTTCACAGGGTTTCAGATACGCAGTATTTT,CASSQVLHRVSDTQYF
TRBV19,-,TRBJ1-3,-,13,TGTGCCAGTAGTCTGATTCTTGGAAACACCATATATTTT,CASSLILGNTIYF
TRBV10-3,-,TRBJ2-7,TRBD1,14,TGTGCCATCAGTGAGTCGAACAGGGGACACGAGCAGTACTTC,CAISESNRGHEQYF
TRBV7-9,-,TRBJ1-4,-,15,TGTGCCAGCAGCTTGACAGTACTTACTAATGAAAAACTGTTTTTT,CASSLTVLTNEKLFF
TRBV5-1,-,TRBJ2-5,-,14,TGCGCCAGCAGCTTGGATCCTAGCGCTGAGACCCAGTACTTC,CASSLDPSAETQYF
TRBV5-6,-,TRBJ1-6,-,18,TGTGCCAGCAGCCCCGGGACATGGATGAGCTCCTATAATTCACCCCTCCACTTT,CASSPGTWMSSYNSPLHF
TRBV5-1,once,TRBJ2-2,-,13,TGCGCCAGCAGCTTCCCGGATGGCAGGGAGCTGTTTTTT,CASSFPDGRELFF
TRBV18,-,TRBJ2-2,TRBD2,18,TGTGCCAGCTCACCACGGACTAGCGGGGGGGCTGCCACCGGGGAGCTGTTTTTT,CASSPRTSGGAATGELFF
TRBV12-5,-,TRBJ1-2,-,13,TGTGCTAGTGGTTTGGACCGGATGGGCGGCTACACCTTC,CASGLDRMGGYTF
TRBV7-2,few,TRBJ1-2,-,14,TGTGCCAGCAGCTTAGAGGGGGGATCGGGAGGCTACACCTTC,CASSLEGGSGGYTF
TRBV7-9,-,TRBJ2-3,TRBD2,18,TGTGCCAGCAGCTTAGCGTGGGGCGGGGGGGCCAGCACAGATACGCAGTATTTT,CASSLAWGGGASTDTQYF
TRBV19,-,TRBJ2-1,TRBD2,13,TGTGCCAGTAGCCCGACTAGCGGGGGGACCCAGTTCTTC,CASSPTSGGTQFF
TRBV4-2,few,TRBJ2-2,-,15,TGTGCCAGCAGGCTATTGGGGCGGGACACCGGGGAGCTGTTTTTT,CASRLLGRDTGELFF
TRBV14,few,TRBJ1-2,TRBD1,15,TGTGCCAGCAGCCCCTGGGCCACAGGGGACTATGGCTACACCTTC,CASSPWATGDYGYTF
TRBV7-6,once,TRBJ2-7,-,14,TGTGCCAGCAGCTTAGCAGTTAGCAAGGGCGAGCAGTACTTC,CASSLAVSKGEQYF
TRBV11-2,medium-sized,TRBJ2-7,-,12,TGTGCCAGCAGCACTGACAGCTACGAGCAGTACTTC,CASSTDSYEQYF
TRBV7-9,-,TRBJ2-4,-,17,TGTGCCAGCAGCTTCCAAGGAGGGAAACTAGCCAAAAACATTCAGTACTTC,CASSFQGGKLAKNIQYF
TRBV19,-,TRBJ1-6,-,15,TGTGCCAGTAGTGCCTACAGGGATTCTGTGGCACCCCTCCACTTT,CASSAYRDSVAPLHF
TRBV7-9,-,TRBJ1-3,TRBD1,14,TGTGCCAGCGGGCCGGGACAGGGAGGAAACACCATATATTTT,CASGPGQGGNTIYF
TRBV7-9,-,TRBJ1-1,TRBD1,13,TGTGCCAGCAGCCCACAGGGGTTCACTGAAGCTTTCTTT,CASSPQGFTEAFF
TRBV5-1,-,TRBJ2-6,-,16,TGCGCCAGCAGCTTGGATCAGAGCTCTGGGGCCAACGTCCTGACTTTC,CASSLDQSSGANVLTF
TRBV9,-,TRBJ1-6,-,12,TGTGCCAGCAGCACCCAACATTCACCCCTCCACTTT,CASSTQHSPLHF
TRBV29-1,-,TRBJ2-2,TRBD1,14,TGCAGCGGTCGTTTTAGGGGGCTTAGCGGGGAGCTGTTTTTT,CSGRFRGLSGELFF
TRBV9,once,TRBJ1-2,-,13,TGTGCCAGCAGCAGAGGGGGGGCCTATGGCTACACCTTC,CASSRGGAYGYTF
TRBV7-9,-,TRBJ2-1,-,13,TGTGCCAGCAGCTTGAGACAAGACAATGAGCAGTTCTTC,CASSLRQDNEQFF
TRBV29-1,-,TRBJ1-2,-,11,TGCAGCGTTGAGGCAGGCTCTGGCTACACCTTC,CSVEAGSGYTF
TRBV6-5,-,TRBJ2-1,TRBD2,15,TGTGCCAGCAGTTACTCGTGGGGTTTAGCGGGGGAGCAGTTCTTC,CASSYSWGLAGEQFF
TRBV7-6,-,TRBJ1-1,-,14,TGTGCCAGCAGCGCGCAGGGAAAGCTGGCTGAAGCTTTCTTT,CASSAQGKLAEAFF
TRBV4-1,-,TRBJ1-6,-,15,TGCGCCAGCAGCCAAGCGCCAGCCTATAATTCACCCCTCCACTTT,CASSQAPAYNSPLHF
TRBV5-1,-,TRBJ1-1,-,14,TGCGCCAGCAGCTTGTATGGAGGGAACACTGAAGCTTTCTTT,CASSLYGGNTEAFF
TRBV28,once,TRBJ2-3,-,17,TGTGCCAGCAGTTCACACCTGGGGGCCTCTAGCACAGATACGCAGTATTTT,CASSSHLGASSTDTQYF
TRBV27,-,TRBJ1-5,-,12,TGTGCCAGCAGTGGGTATGGTATGGCCCAGCATTTT,CASSGYGMAQHF
TRBV7-3,-,TRBJ2-5,TRBD1,13,TGTGCCAGCAGCTTATTACAGGGGAGAGAGCAGTACTTC,CASSLLQGREQYF